The 31 T cell receptor beta chains reported below all come from one sample, sequenced in a study of blood T cell repertoires in acute mononucleosis. Here immunoSEQ multiplex PCR was the method, and the copy in TCRdb shows in-frame clones only, minus some. This table holds about 2,200 clones, around 27% found once. As for time point: acute infectious mononucleosis, at clinical presentation within 2 weeks of symptom onset (visit 1). The sequencing used EBV YVL epitope tetramer+ CD8+ T cells sorted from PBMCs, collected during acute infectious mononucleosis. Subset defined: CD8 T cells binding a tetramer with EBV BRLF1 109-117 peptide (YVL-BR). Receptor source: a woman under 30 with infectious mononucleosis caused by EBV.

This clone has just a few counts. This chain links TRBV29-1 with TRBJ2-1, with 10 bases matching TRBD2. CDR1 and CDR2 from the germline V gene are SQVTM and ANQGSEA. The length of the CDR3 is 21 residues. Losses at the gene ends were 6 bases for V and 0 bases for J; bases not matched to a gene: 23. The DNA of the CDR3 is TGCAGCGTAGGAGGGACAGTGTCCGGGACTAGCGTGTCATACTCCTACAATGAGCAGTTCTTC. This translates into CSVGGTVSGTSVSYSYNEQFF.

This clone is judged hyperexpanded (1% or more). Other DNA sequences in the sample encode the same CDR3. This chain links TRBV29-1 with TRBJ2-1; D possibly corresponds to TRBD2 (5 bases). Germline CDR1 and CDR2: SQVTM and ANQGSEA. V lost 4 bases and J lost 4, with 11 bases in between. The CDR3 is 13 residues long. CDR3: CSVVVAPYNEQFF. CDR3 bases: TGCAGCGTTGTGGTAGCGCCGTACAATGAGCAGTTCTTC.

Notes on this clone: One base separates it from a far larger clone, so it is likely a read error. The V gene is TRBV29-1, the J gene TRBJ2-4; D not resolved. Judging by the DNA end, TRBJ2-1 fits better; the J call may be wrong. CDR1 and CDR2 (germline): SQVTM, ANQGSEA. The CDR3 is 13 amino acids. The CDR3 DNA follows: TGCAGCGTTGTGGAGCCCTCCTACAATGAGCAGTTCTTC. Its protein is CSVVEPSYNEQFF.

To note about this clone: A single base is all that separates this from a far larger clone, so a read error is likely. The gene calls are TRBV7-9 and TRBJ2-3, with TRBD1 matching over 12 bases. The CDR3 length is 15 residues. Germline-derived CDR1 and CDR2 are SEHNR and FQNEAQ (reference sequence). CDR3 in amino acids: CASRAGTGGTGTQYF. CDR3 DNA: TGTGCCAGCAGGGCCGGGACAGGGGGCACAGGTACGCAGTATTTT.

The chain carries TRBV20-1 and TRBJ2-7; a possible D gene is TRBD2 (5 bases). Germline assignment: CDR1 DFQATT and CDR2 SNEGSKA (reference sequence). V gave up 5 bases and J gave up 3 bases, with 8 bases separating them. This CDR3 has 11 residues. The CDR3 DNA follows: TGCAGTGCTCGCGGGTTCTACGAGCAGTACTTC. Protein sequence: CSARGFYEQYF.

This sequence joins TRBV29-1 and TRBJ2-2; D may be TRBD2 (6 bases). Trimming pared 4 bases from V and 0 bases from J, leaving 27 bases between. Germline values: CDR1 SQVTM, CDR2 ANQGSEA. The CDR3 has 20 residues. The DNA of the CDR3 is TGCAGCGTTGCCAAGCGCGCCGGTCTAGTGGGAGGTTCGAACACCGGGGAGCTGTTTTTT. Its translation is CSVAKRAGLVGGSNTGELFF.

About this clone: A far larger clone lies a single base away; this is likely a read error. The sample contains more than one DNA sequence encoding this CDR3. This rearrangement joins TRBV29-1 to TRBJ1-2; D call uncertain. The CDR3 loop spans 11 amino acids. V shed 7 bases and J shed 7 bases, with 13 bases lying between them. CDR1 is SQVTM and CDR2 is ANQGSEA in the germline V gene. The DNA for the CDR3 is TGCAGCGCCGAGGCTCGGGCTGGCTACACCTTC. It encodes CSAEARAGYTF.

Details on this clone: A much larger clone sits a single nucleotide away, making a read error possible. The chain has TRBV23-1 and TRBJ2-5; D gene ambiguous. The end of the DNA is better explained by TRBJ2-7, so the J call may be wrong. TRBV23-1 is flagged as an ORF with uncertain function. There are 13 residues in the CDR3. The CDR3 DNA reads as TGCGCCAGCAGCCAGCTAGGTAGCTACGAGCAGTACTTC. Amino acids: CASSQLGSYEQYF.

This clone was counted between two and nine times. This chain uses TRBV25-1 with TRBJ2-1, with D tentatively TRBD1 or TRBD2 (6 bases each). This CDR3 spans 13 amino acids. Trimming stripped 5 bases from V and 7 bases from J, with 12 bases between. CDR1 MGHDK and CDR2 SYGVNS come from the germline V gene. The chain's CDR3 is CASSPGGYNEQFF. Written as DNA, the CDR3 is TGTGCCAGCAGTCCCGGGGGCTATAATGAGCAGTTCTTC.

This clone was observed a few times. A far larger clone lies a single base away; this is likely a read error. Other DNA sequences in the sample encode the same CDR3. This chain joins TRBV29-1 and TRBJ1-2, with 7 nucleotides matching TRBD1. This CDR3 region has 13 residues. The V segment lost 8 bases and the J segment 3 bases; nucleotides outside the gene matches: 9. Germline V CDR1 and CDR2: SQVTM, ANQGSEA. In DNA, the CDR3 is TGCAGCTTCCGTCAGGGGGACGACTATGGCTACACCTTC. This translates into CSFRQGDDYGYTF.

The chain links TRBV5-1 to TRBJ2-7; D not resolved. The CDR3 sequence is 14 residues long. Trimming left V 0 bases short and J 7 bases short, with 14 bases between. Germline assignment: CDR1 SGHRS and CDR2 YFSETQ. The CDR3 coding sequence is TGCGCCAGCAGCTTGGCCACAGCCCTCAAAGAGCAGTACTTC. Translated, it gives CASSLATALKEQYF.

This clone was seen at least ten times. This chain joins TRBV5-6 and TRBJ2-3, with 10 nucleotides matching TRBD1. Germline V CDR1 and CDR2: SGHDT, YYEEEE. V shed 5 bases, J shed 1 base, and the junction held 4 bases outside the gene matches. This CDR3 has 15 residues. CDR3 sequence (DNA): TGTGCCAGCAGGGCCGGGACAGGGGGCACAGATACGCAGTATTTT. This gives the protein CASRAGTGGTDTQYF.

The chain combines TRBV29-1 with TRBJ2-1; 14 positions agree with TRBD2. This CDR3 has 20 residues. Germline V gene lookup returns CDR1 SQVTM and CDR2 ANQGSEA. V lost 4 bases, J lost 8 bases, and 22 bases stayed unmatched. The CDR3 coding sequence is TGCAGCGTTGCCAAGCCCGCCGGACTAGCGGGAGGTTTTATTGTCGATGAGCAGTTCTTC. Its protein is CSVAKPAGLAGGFIVDEQFF.

This clone appeared many times. The V gene is TRBV18, the J gene TRBJ2-3, with 12 bases that match TRBD2. The CDR3 is 16 amino acids. Germline values: CDR1 KGHSH, CDR2 LQKENI. Trimming took 8 bases from V and 4 from J; bases not matched to a gene: 10. CDR3 residues: CASSPSTSGSADTQYF. The CDR3 DNA sequence: TGTGCCAGCAGCCCCTCGACTAGCGGGAGCGCAGATACGCAGTATTTT.

J is TRBJ2-1 and V is TRBV29-1; 13 bases map to TRBD2. The length of the CDR3 is 21 residues. Trimming cost V 6 bases and J 0 bases; bases outside gene matches: 20. Germline CDR1 and CDR2: SQVTM and ANQGSEA. CDR3 residues: CSVGCTGSGTSGAYSYNEQFF. CDR3 coding DNA: TGCAGCGTAGGATGCACAGGGTCCGGGACTAGCGGGGCATACTCCTACAATGAGCAGTTCTTC.

Ten or more counts support this clone. Here the CDR3 reads CASSLGQPSGEQYF. CDR3 coding DNA: TGTGCCAGCAGTTTAGGACAGCCGTCAGGAGAGCAGTACTTC. The V and J genes are TRBV28 and TRBJ2-7, with a possible D match to TRBD1 (6 bases). The V gene lost 2 bases and the J gene lost 7 bases, with 15 bases spanning the gap. Germline V gives CDR1 MDHEN, CDR2 SYDVKM. There are 14 residues in the CDR3.

The sample holds a few counts of this clone. This may be a read error: a much more frequent sequence differs by one nucleotide. This chain uses TRBV7-2 with TRBJ2-7; D uncertain. The germline V gene has CDR1 SGHTA and CDR2 FQGNSA. The CDR3 length is 13 residues. Written as DNA, the CDR3 is TGCGCCAGCATGCTCCCTTTTGGTGACGAGCAGTACTTC. Its protein is CASMLPFGDEQYF.

Concerning this clone: It differs at one base from a far larger clone, so likely a read error. This sample also contains other DNA sequences that code for the same CDR3. This chain connects TRBV29-1 to TRBJ2-1; 13 bases agree with TRBD2. The V gene end was trimmed by 6 bases and the J gene end by 0 bases; junction bases not matched to a gene: 20. CDR1 SQVTM and CDR2 ANQGSEA come from the germline V gene. This CDR3 region has 21 residues. The CDR3 DNA follows: TGCAGCGTAGGAGGGAGAGGGTCCGGGACTAGCGGGGCATACTCCTACAATGAGCAGTTCTTC. This sequence encodes CSVGGRGSGTSGAYSYNEQFF.

This clone has at least ten counts. The rearrangement joins TRBV23-1 to TRBJ2-4; D may be TRBD1 (5 bases). TRBV23-1 is annotated as an ORF whose role is uncertain. Trimming left V 0 bases short and J 6 bases short, with 18 bases between. CDR3 length: 17 amino acids. CDR3 DNA sequence: TGCGCCAGCAGTCAATCTAAGGTTGATGGGGCAGTAAACATTCAGTACTTC. Translated, it gives CASSQSKVDGAVNIQYF.

This chain links TRBV29-1 with TRBJ2-1, with 9 bases fitting TRBD2. V shed 6 bases, J shed 0 bases, and the junction held 24 bases outside the gene matches. CDR1 SQVTM and CDR2 ANQGSEA come from the germline V gene. The CDR3 loop spans 21 amino acids. The CDR3 spells CSVGGPGAGSSGAYSYNEQFF. The CDR3 region has the DNA TGCAGCGTAGGAGGGCCAGGGGCCGGGTCTAGCGGGGCATACTCCTACAATGAGCAGTTCTTC.

The sample holds a few counts of this clone. This sequence joins TRBV23-1 and TRBJ2-1, with 7 bases that match TRBD2. TRBV23-1 is placed among ORFs of uncertain function. The CDR3 extends over 15 amino acids. V lost 6 bases to trimming and J lost 7 bases; unmatched junction nucleotides: 12. The CDR3, as DNA: TGCGCCAGCAGCCTGGAAGAGCGGGGACTAAATGAGCAGTTCTTC. This sequence encodes CASSLEERGLNEQFF.

Remarks on this clone: This probably arose from a read error, given a far larger clone one base away. The J gene is TRBJ2-7, the V gene TRBV6-9; D remains unclear. The length of the CDR3 is 13 residues. Germline V gene sequence: CDR1 MNHGY, CDR2 SVAAGI. The V end was cut by 7 bases, the J end by 5 bases, with 15 bases between. CDR3 loop: CASMLPFGDEQYF. The CDR3, as DNA: TGTGCCAGCATGCTCCCTTTTGGTGACGAGCAGTACTTC.

This clone was observed many times. V and J are TRBV6-6 and TRBJ1-5, with D unclear. The CDR3 length is 12 residues. CDR1 MNHNY and CDR2 SVGAGI come from the germline V gene (reference sequence). V was cut by 2 bases and J by 7 bases, with 6 bases left in between. CDR3 coding DNA: TGTGCCAGCAGTTACATGACGCAGCCCCAGCATTTT. Its translation is CASSYMTQPQHF.

The count of this clone is one. This sequence joins TRBV29-1 and TRBJ2-1; D is uncertain. The V gene lost 6 bases and the J gene lost 11 bases, with 8 bases spanning the gap. Germline values: CDR1 SQVTM, CDR2 ANQGSEA. The CDR3 has 9 residues. The CDR3, as DNA: TGCAGCGTGGGTGGGAAGCAGTTCTTC. It codes for CSVGGKQFF.

As regards this clone: Sequence at one end of the junction differs from germline and may be a read error. The V and J genes are TRBV6-5 and TRBJ2-1; no definite D call. The CDR3 length is 10 residues. The germline V gene encodes CDR1 MNHEY and CDR2 SVGAGI. DNA of the CDR3: TGTGGCAGCGACTACAATGAGCAGTTCTTC. Translation gives CGSDYNEQFF.

About this clone: A read error is the likely source, as a far larger clone sits one nucleotide away. This sequence joins TRBV7-2 and TRBJ2-1, with D maybe TRBD2 (5 bases). Germline CDR1 and CDR2: SGHTA and FQGNSA. V lost 5 bases and J lost 4, with 15 bases in between. The CDR3 length is 15 residues. CDR3 coding DNA: TGTGCCAGCAGCCTCGACCCCACGGGGTACAATGAGCAGTTCTTC. The encoded protein is CASSLDPTGYNEQFF.

This clone was observed a handful of times. V usage is TRBV11-2 and J usage is TRBJ2-7; 14 bases agree with TRBD2. This CDR3 is built from 15 residues. Germline lookup yields CDR1 SGHAT and CDR2 FQNNGV. Trimming at V came to 5 bases and at J to 6 bases, leaving 6 bases not matched to a gene. In DNA form, the CDR3 reads TGTGCCAGCAGCACCGGGACTAGCGGGAGTTCCGAGCAGTACTTC. Amino acids: CASSTGTSGSSEQYF.

This clone was counted only a few times. The chain joins TRBV7-3 to TRBJ1-5, with 9 bases aligning to TRBD1. Trimming removed 3 bases from V and 5 bases from J; junction bases left unmatched: 5. The CDR3 is 15 amino acids. Germline CDR1 SGHTA, CDR2 FQGTGA. Here the CDR3 DNA reads TGTGCCAGCAGCTTGGGACAGGGAGAACATCAGCCCCAGCATTTT. Translating it yields CASSLGQGEHQPQHF.

The chain uses TRBV29-1 and TRBJ2-1; perhaps TRBD1 as D (7 bases). V was pared by 6 bases and J by 0 bases, with 33 bases between. This CDR3 is 21 amino acids long. Germline CDR1 SQVTM, CDR2 ANQGSEA. The CDR3 sequence is CSVGVTGSGTCGAYSYNEQFF. CDR3 in DNA: TGCAGCGTAGGAGTGACAGGGTCCGGGACTTGCGGGGCATACTCCTACAATGAGCAGTTCTTC.

The V and J genes are TRBV6-5 and TRBJ2-7, with 7 positions matching TRBD1. The CDR3 extends over 14 amino acids. With V trimmed by 5 bases and J by 3 bases, 7 bases remained unmatched. CDR1 MNHEY and CDR2 SVGAGI come from the germline V gene. In DNA form, the CDR3 reads TGTGCCAGCAGTCCCTGGGACAGAGTCTACGAGCAGTACTTC. It codes for CASSPWDRVYEQYF.

This clone turned up a few times. This CDR3 is also generated by other DNA sequences in the sample. The chain recombines TRBV29-1 with TRBJ2-1; tentative D call: TRBD2 (5 bases). Deletions cut 4 bases from V and 14 bases from J, with 18 bases between. Germline V gene sequence: CDR1 SQVTM, CDR2 ANQGSEA. The CDR3 has 12 residues. Written as DNA, the CDR3 is TGCAGCGTTGTGGTAGCGCCGTACAATGAGTTCTTC. It is translated as CSVVVAPYNEFF.